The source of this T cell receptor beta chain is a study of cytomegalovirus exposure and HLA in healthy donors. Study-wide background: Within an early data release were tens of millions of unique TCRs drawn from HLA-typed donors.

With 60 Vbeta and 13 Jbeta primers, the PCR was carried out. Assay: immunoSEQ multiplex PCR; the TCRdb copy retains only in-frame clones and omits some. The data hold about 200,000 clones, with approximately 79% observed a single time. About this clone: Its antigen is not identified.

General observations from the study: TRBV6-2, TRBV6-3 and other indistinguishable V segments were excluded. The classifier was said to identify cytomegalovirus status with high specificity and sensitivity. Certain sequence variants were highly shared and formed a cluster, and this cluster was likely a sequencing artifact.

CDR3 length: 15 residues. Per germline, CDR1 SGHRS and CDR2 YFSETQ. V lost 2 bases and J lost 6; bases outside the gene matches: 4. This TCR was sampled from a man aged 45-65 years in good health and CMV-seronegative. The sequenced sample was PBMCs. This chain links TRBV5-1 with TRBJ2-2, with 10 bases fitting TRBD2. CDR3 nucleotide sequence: TGCGCCAGCAGCTTAAGCCTAGCGGGAGCCGGGGAGCTGTTTTTT. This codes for CASSLSLAGAGELFF.